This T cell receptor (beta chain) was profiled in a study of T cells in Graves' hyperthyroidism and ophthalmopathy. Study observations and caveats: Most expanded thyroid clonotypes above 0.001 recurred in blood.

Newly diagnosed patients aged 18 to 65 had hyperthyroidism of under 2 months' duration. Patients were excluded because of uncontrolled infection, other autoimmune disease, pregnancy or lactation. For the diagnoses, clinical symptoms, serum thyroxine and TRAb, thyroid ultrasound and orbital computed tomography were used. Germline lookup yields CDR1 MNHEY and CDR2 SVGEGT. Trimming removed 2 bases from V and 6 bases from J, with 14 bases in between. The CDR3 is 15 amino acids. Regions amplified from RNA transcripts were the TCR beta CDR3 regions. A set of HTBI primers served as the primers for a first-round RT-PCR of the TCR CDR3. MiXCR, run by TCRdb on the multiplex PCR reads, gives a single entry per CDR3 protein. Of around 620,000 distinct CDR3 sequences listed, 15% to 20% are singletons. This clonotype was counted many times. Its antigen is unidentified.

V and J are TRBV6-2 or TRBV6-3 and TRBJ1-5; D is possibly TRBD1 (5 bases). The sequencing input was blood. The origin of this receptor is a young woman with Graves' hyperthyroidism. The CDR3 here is CASSYDSGTSQPQHF. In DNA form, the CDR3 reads TGTGCCAGCAGTTACGATAGTGGGACCTCTCAGCCCCAGCATTTT.